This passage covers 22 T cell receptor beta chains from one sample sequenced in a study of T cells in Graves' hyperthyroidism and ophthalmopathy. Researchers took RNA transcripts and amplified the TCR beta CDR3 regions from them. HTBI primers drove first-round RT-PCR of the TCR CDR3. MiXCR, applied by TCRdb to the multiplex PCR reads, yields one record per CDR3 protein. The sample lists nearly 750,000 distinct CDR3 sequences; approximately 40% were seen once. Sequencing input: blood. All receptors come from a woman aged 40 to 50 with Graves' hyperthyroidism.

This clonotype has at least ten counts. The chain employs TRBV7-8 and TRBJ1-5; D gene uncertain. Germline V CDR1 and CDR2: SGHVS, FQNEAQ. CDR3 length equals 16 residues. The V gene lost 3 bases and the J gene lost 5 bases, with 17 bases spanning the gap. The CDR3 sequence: CASSLSVVRVDQPQHF. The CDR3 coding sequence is TGTGCCAGCAGCTTGAGCGTTGTGCGGGTAGATCAGCCCCAGCATTTT.

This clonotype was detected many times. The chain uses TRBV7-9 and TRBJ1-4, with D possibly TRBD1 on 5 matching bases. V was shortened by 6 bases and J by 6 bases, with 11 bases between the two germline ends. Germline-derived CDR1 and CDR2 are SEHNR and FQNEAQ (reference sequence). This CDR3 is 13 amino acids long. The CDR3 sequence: CASRTRGDEKLFF. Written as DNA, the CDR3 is TGTGCCAGCAGGACAAGGGGCGATGAAAAACTGTTTTTT. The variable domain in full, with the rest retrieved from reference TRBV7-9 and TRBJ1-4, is DTGVSQNPRHKITKRGQNVTFRCDPISEHNRLYWYRQTLGQGPEFLTYFQNEAQLEKSRLLSDRFSAERPKGSFSTLEIQRTEQGDSAMYLCASRTRGDEKLFFGSGTQLSVL.

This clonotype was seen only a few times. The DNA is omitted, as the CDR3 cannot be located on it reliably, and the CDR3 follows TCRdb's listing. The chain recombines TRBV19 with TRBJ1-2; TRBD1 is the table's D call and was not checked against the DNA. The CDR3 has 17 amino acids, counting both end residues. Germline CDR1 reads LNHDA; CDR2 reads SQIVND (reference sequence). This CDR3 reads CASRTPFFGEANYGYTF.

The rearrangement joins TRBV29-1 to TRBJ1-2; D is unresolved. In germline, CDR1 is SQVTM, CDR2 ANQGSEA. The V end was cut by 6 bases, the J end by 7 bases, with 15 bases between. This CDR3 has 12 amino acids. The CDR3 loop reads CSVDGSAGGYTF. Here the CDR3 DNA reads TGCAGCGTAGACGGATCGGCGGGTGGCTACACCTTC.

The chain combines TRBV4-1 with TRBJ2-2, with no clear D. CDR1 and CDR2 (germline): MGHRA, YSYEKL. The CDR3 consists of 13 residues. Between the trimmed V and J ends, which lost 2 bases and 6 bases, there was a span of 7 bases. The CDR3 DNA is TGCGCCAGCAGCCAATCGGGTCCCGGGGAGCTGTTTTTT. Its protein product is CASSQSGPGELFF.

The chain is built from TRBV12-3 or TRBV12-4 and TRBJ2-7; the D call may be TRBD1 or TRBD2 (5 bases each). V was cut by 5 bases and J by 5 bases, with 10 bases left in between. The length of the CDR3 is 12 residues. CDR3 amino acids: CASSIGGNEQYF. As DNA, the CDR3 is TGTGCCAGCAGTATTGGGGGAAACGAGCAGTACTTC.

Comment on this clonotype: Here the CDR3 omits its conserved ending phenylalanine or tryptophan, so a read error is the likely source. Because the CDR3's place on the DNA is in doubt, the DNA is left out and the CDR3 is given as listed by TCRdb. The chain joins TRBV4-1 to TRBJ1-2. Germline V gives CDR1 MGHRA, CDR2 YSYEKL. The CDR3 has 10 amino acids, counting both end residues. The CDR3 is CASSLASPGQ.

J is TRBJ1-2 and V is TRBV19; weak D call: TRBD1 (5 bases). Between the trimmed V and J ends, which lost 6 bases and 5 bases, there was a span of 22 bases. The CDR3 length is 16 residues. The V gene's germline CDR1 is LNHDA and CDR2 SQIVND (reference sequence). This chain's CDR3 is CASRLSHSTGVYGYTF. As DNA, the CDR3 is TGTGCCAGTAGACTTTCACACTCTACAGGTGTTTATGGCTACACCTTC.

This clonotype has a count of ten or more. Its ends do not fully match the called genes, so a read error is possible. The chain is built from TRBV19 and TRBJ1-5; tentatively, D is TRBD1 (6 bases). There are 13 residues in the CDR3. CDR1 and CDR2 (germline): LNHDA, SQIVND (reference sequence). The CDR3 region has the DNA TGTGCGAGTAGGGGGGATGGCAATCAGCCCCAGCATTTT. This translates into CASRGDGNQPQHF.

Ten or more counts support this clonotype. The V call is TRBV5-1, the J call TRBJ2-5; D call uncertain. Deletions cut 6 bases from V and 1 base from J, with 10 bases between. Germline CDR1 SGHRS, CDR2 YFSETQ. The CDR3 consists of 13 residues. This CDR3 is CASNGAVQETQYF. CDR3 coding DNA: TGCGCCAGCAACGGAGCAGTCCAAGAGACCCAGTACTTC. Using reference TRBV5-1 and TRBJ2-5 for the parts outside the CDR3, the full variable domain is KAGVTQTPRYLIKTRGQQVTLSCSPISGHRSVSWYQQTPGQGLQFLFEYFSETQRNKGNFPGRFSGRQFSNSRSEMNVSTLELGDSALYLCASNGAVQETQYFGPGTRLLVL.

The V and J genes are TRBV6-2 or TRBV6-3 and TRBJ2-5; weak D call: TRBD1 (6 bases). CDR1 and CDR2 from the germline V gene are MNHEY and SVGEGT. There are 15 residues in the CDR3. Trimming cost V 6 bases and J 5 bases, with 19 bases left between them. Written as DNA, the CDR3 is TGTGCCAGCAGAACCGGGACCAGGGGAGAGGAGACCCAGTACTTC. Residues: CASRTGTRGEETQYF.

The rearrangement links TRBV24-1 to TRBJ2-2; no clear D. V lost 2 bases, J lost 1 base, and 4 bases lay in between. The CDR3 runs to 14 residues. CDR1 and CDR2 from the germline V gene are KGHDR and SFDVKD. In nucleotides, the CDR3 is TGTGCCACCAGTGATTCAGGGAACACCGGGGAGCTGTTTTTT. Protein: CATSDSGNTGELFF.

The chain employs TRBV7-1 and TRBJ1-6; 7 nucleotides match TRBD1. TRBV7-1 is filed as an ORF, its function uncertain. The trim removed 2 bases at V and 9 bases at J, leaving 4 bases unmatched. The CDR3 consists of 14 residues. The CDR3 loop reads CASSSQGVFSPLHF. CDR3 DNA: TGTGCCAGCAGCTCACAGGGGGTTTTTTCACCCCTCCACTTT.

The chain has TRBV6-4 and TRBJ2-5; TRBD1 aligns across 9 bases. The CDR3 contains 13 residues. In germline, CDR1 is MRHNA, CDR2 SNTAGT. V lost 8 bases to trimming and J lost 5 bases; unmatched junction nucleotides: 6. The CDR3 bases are TGTGCCAGCCAAGACAGGGGGAGGGAGACCCAGTACTTC. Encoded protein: CASQDRGRETQYF.

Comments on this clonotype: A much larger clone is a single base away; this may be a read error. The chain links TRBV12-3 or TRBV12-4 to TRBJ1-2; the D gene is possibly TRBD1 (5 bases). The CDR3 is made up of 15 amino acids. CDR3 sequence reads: CASSPPGLGNYGHTF. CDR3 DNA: TGTGCCAGCAGTCCCCCAGGGCTGGGGAACTATGGCCACACCTTC.

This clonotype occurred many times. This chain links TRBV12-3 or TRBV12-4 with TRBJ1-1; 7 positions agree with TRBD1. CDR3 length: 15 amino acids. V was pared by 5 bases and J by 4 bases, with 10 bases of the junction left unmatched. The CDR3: CASSVDRPLSTEAFF. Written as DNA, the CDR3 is TGTGCCAGCAGTGTGGACAGGCCTTTAAGCACTGAAGCTTTCTTT.

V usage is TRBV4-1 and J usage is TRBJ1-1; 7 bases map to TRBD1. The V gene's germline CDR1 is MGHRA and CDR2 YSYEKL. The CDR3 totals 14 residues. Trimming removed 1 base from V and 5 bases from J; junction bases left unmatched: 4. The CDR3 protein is CASSQAGGLTEAFF. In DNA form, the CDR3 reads TGCGCCAGCAGCCAAGCAGGGGGATTGACTGAAGCTTTCTTT.

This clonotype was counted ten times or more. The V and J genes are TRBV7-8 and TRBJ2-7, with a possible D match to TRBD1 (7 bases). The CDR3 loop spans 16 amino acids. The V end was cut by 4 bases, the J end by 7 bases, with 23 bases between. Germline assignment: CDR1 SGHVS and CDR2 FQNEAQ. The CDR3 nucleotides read TGTGCCAGCAGCTCCCTAACCGAGACAGGGACTTTGGAGCAGTACTTC. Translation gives CASSSLTETGTLEQYF.

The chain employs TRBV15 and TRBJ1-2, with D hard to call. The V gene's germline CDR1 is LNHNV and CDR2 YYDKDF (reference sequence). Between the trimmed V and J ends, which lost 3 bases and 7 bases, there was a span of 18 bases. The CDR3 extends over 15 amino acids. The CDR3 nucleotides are TGTGCCACCAGCAGCTTGGGAGCGGGGAGCCTTGGCTACACCTTC. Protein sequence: CATSSLGAGSLGYTF.

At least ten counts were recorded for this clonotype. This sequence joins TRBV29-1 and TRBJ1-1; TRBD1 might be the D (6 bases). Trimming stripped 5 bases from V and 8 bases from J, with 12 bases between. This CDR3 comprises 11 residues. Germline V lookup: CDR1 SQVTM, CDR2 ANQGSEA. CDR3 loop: CSVKTGGEAFF. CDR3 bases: TGCAGCGTTAAGACAGGCGGCGAAGCTTTCTTT.

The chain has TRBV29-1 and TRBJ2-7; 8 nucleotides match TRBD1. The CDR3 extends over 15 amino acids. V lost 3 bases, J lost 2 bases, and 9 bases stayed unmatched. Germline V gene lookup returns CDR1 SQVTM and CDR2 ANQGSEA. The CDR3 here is CSVETDPGQAYEQYF. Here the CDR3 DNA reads TGCAGCGTTGAGACTGATCCGGGACAGGCCTACGAGCAGTACTTC.

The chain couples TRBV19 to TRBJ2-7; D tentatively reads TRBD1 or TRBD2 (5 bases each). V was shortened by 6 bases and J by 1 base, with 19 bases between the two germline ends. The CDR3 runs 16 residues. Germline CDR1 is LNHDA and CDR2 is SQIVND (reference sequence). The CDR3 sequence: CASSRDALSPSYEQYF. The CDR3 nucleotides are TGTGCCAGTAGCCGGGACGCCTTAAGCCCATCCTACGAGCAGTACTTC.